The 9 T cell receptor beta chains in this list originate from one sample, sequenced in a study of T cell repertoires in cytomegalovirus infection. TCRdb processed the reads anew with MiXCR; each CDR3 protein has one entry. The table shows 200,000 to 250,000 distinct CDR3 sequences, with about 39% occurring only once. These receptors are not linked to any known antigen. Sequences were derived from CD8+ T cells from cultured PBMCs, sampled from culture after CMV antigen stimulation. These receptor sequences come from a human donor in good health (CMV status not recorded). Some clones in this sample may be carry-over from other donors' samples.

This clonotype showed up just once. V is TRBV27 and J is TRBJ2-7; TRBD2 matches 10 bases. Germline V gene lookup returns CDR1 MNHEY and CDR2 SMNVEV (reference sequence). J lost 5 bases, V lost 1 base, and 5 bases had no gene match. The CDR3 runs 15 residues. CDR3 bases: TGTGCCAGCAGTTTATTCCCTAGCGGGAGTGACGAGCAGTACTTC. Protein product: CASSLFPSGSDEQYF.

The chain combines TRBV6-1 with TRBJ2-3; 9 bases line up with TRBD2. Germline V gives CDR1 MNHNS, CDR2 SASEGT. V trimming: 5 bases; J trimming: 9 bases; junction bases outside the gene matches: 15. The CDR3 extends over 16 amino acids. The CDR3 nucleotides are TGTGCCAGCAGTATTCGACTAGCGGCAGACATGGGCACGCAGTATTTT. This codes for CASSIRLAADMGTQYF.

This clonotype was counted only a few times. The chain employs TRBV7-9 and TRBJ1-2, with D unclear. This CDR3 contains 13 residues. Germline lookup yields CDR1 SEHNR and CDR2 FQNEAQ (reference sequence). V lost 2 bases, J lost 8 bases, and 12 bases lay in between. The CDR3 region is CASSLFREKGYTF. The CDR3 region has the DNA TGTGCCAGCAGCTTATTTAGGGAGAAGGGCTACACCTTC.

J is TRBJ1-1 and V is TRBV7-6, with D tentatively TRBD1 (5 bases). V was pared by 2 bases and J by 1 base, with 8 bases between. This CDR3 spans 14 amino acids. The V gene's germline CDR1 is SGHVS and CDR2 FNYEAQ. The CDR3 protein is CASSLIRENTEAFF. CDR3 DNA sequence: TGTGCCAGCAGCTTAATCAGGGAGAACACTGAAGCTTTCTTT.

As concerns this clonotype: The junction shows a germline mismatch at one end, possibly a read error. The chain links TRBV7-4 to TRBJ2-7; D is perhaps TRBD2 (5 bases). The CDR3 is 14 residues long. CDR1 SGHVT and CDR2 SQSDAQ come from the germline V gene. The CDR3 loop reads CASSLAMEGYEQYF. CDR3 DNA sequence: TGTGCCAGCAGCCTAGCAATGGAAGGATACGAGCAGTACTTC.

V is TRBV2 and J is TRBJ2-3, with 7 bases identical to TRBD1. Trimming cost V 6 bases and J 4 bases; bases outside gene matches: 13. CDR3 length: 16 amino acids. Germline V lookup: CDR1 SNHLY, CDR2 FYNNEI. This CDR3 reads CASRKNRGRGADTQYF. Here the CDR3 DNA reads TGTGCCAGCAGAAAAAACAGGGGTAGAGGAGCAGATACGCAGTATTTT.

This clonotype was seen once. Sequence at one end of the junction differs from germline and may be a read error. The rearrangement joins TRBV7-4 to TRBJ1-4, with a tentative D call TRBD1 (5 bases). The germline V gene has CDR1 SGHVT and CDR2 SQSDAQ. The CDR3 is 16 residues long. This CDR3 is CASSLVYSGTLEKLFF. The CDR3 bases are TGTGCAAGCAGCTTAGTGTACTCCGGGACCCTTGAAAAACTGTTTTTT. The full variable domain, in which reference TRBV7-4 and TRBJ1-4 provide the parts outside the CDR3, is GAGVSQSPRYKVAKRGRDVALRCDSISGHVTLYWYRQTLGQGSEVLTYSQSDAQRDKSGRPSGRFSAERPERSVSTLKIQRTEQGDSAVYLCASSLVYSGTLEKLFFGSGTQLSVL.

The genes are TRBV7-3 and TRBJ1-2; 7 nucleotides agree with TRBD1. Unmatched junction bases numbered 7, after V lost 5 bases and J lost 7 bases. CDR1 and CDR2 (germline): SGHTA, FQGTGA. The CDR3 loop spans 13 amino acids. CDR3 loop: CASSHDRESGYTF. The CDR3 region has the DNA TGTGCCAGCAGCCACGACAGGGAGAGTGGCTACACCTTC.

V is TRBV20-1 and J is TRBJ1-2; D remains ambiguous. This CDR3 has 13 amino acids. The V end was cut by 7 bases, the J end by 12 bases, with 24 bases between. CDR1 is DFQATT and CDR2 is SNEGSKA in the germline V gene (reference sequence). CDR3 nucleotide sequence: TGCAGTGGCGTCCCGGGCCCTCCGGGCATCCACACCTTC. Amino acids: CSGVPGPPGIHTF.